Listed here are 21 T cell receptor beta chains from one sample, sequenced in a study of cytomegalovirus exposure and HLA in healthy donors (dated 2017 in TCRdb). The method was the immunoSEQ multiplex PCR assay. The multiplex PCR relied on a mix of 60 forward primers for TCR Vbeta segments and 13 reverse primers for TCR Jbeta segments. Imported from immuneACCESS, the table was reduced by TCRdb to in-frame sequences with V and J called. These copies leave out some clones; in studies compared against another copy, an unresolved V gene accounts for under half, and the cause of the remainder is not known. Across this sample there are approximately 100,000 clones, with around 73% seen only once. About 8.4% of the sample is held by the ten biggest clonotypes. Sequenced sample: PBMCs. All receptors come from a middle-aged man in good health and CMV-seronegative.

The chain combines TRBV9 with TRBJ1-2; no definite D call. This CDR3 has 15 amino acids. Trimming removed 4 bases from V and 2 bases from J, with 15 bases in between. Germline V gives CDR1 SGDLS, CDR2 YYNGEE. CDR3 protein: CASSQFSGSNYGYTF. CDR3 in DNA: TGTGCCAGCAGCCAATTTTCCGGGTCCAACTATGGCTACACCTTC. The full variable domain, with the rest looked up from reference TRBV9 and TRBJ1-2, is DSGVTQTPKHLITATGQRVTLRCSPRSGDLSVYWYQQSLDQGLQFLIQYYNGEERAKGNILERFSAQQFPDLHSELNLSSLELGDSALYFCASSQFSGSNYGYTFGSGTRLTVV.

This clone has a handful of counts. V usage is TRBV6-6 and J usage is TRBJ1-5; D remains unclear. V dropped 5 bases and J dropped 5 bases, with 7 bases sitting between them. The germline gives CDR1 MNHNY, CDR2 SVGAGI (reference sequence). The CDR3 length is 12 residues. DNA for the CDR3: TGTGCCAGCAGTACCCAGGATCAGCCCCAGCATTTT. Its protein product is CASSTQDQPQHF.

In its sample, this clone was seen a few times. This chain joins TRBV7-6 and TRBJ2-7; 8 nucleotides align to TRBD2. The germline CDR1 and CDR2 sequences are SGHVS and FNYEAQ. The J segment lost 0 bases and the V segment lost 1 base, leaving 11 bases of the junction unmatched. CDR3 size: 18 residues. The CDR3 sequence is CASSLERFPGGDSYEQYF. CDR3 nucleotides: TGTGCCAGCAGCTTAGAACGGTTCCCCGGGGGGGACTCCTACGAGCAGTACTTC. The variable domain in full, completed from reference TRBV7-6 and TRBJ2-7, reads GAGVSQSPRYKVTKRGQDVALRCDPISGHVSLYWYRQALGQGPEFLTYFNYEAQQDKSGLPNDRFSAERPEGSISTLTIQRTEQRDSAMYRCASSLERFPGGDSYEQYFGPGTRLTVT.

Only one count was recorded for this clone. DNA for the CDR3: TGTGCCAGCAGCTTAAAGACACCGCGGACAGCAAACACTGAAGCTTTCTTT. Translation: CASSLKTPRTANTEAFF. The J gene is TRBJ1-1, the V gene TRBV7-9; tentative D call: TRBD1 (6 bases). Germline-derived CDR1 and CDR2 are SEHNR and FQNEAQ (reference sequence). The germline V and J ends were trimmed by 2 bases and 2 bases, with 18 bases remaining between them. CDR3 length: 17 residues.

Only one count was recorded for this clone. The chain combines TRBV6-1 with TRBJ2-7, with 7 bases identical to TRBD2. The germline V gene has CDR1 MNHNS and CDR2 SASEGT. V shed 10 bases, J shed 0 bases, and the junction held 9 bases outside the gene matches. The CDR3 loop spans 14 amino acids. CDR3 region: CAIPRGGLSYEQYF. Here the CDR3 DNA reads TGTGCCATCCCCCGGGGAGGGCTCTCCTACGAGCAGTACTTC.

CDR3 loop: CASTSGRGYTF. For the CDR3, the DNA is TGCGCCAGCACTTCGGGGAGGGGCTACACCTTC. This chain connects TRBV5-1 to TRBJ1-2; unclear D gene. V was clipped by 6 bases and J by 8 bases, with 11 bases between them. Germline V gene lookup returns CDR1 SGHRS and CDR2 YFSETQ. The CDR3 runs to 11 residues. Full variable domain (rest looked up from reference TRBV5-1 and TRBJ1-2): KAGVTQTPRYLIKTRGQQVTLSCSPISGHRSVSWYQQTPGQGLQFLFEYFSETQRNKGNFPGRFSGRQFSNSRSEMNVSTLELGDSALYLCASTSGRGYTFGSGTRLTVV.

The chain uses TRBV7-2 and TRBJ1-6; 7 bases are a match to TRBD1. The CDR3 is 16 amino acids. Trimming took 5 bases from V and 7 from J; bases not matched to a gene: 11. Germline CDR1 SGHTA, CDR2 FQGNSA. In nucleotides, the CDR3 is TGTGCCAGCAGCCCCAACCCGACAGGGTCAAATTCACCCCTCCACTTT. It specifies CASSPNPTGSNSPLHF.

This clone has only one observation. The CDR3 is CASRDISSYNEQFF. The CDR3 bases are TGTGCCAGCAGAGACATCAGCTCCTACAATGAGCAGTTCTTC. This chain joins TRBV27 and TRBJ2-1; D uncertain. Looked up from germline, CDR1 is MNHEY and CDR2 is SMNVEV (reference sequence). The V gene lost 6 bases and the J gene lost 0 bases, with 9 bases spanning the gap. The length of the CDR3 is 14 residues.

V gene TRBV7-8 combines with J gene TRBJ1-1; D perhaps matches TRBD1 (6 bases). Trimming cost V 6 bases and J 5 bases, with 13 bases left between them. CDR1 is SGHVS, CDR2 FQNEAQ, per germline. This CDR3 region has 13 residues. CDR3 nucleotide sequence: TGTGCCAGCAGTTCGAAGACAGGTACTGAAGCTTTCTTT. Its translation is CASSSKTGTEAFF.

This clone came up once. As DNA, the CDR3 is TGTGCCAGCAGCTATCAACCTCCCCAGGGAGGAGATGAGCAGTTCTTC. Translated: CASSYQPPQGGDEQFF. The V call is TRBV7-9, the J call TRBJ2-1; D possibly corresponds to TRBD2 (6 bases). The CDR3 has 16 residues. Trimming took 4 bases from V and 8 from J, leaving 21 bases between them. Germline values: CDR1 SEHNR, CDR2 FQNEAQ (reference sequence).

This rearrangement joins TRBV5-6 to TRBJ2-7; no clear D. V shed 0 bases and J shed 1 base, with 5 bases lying between them. The CDR3 contains 13 residues. Germline V lookup: CDR1 SGHDT, CDR2 YYEEEE. The CDR3 DNA reads TGTGCCAGCAGCTTGGTTAGTTCCTACGAGCAGTACTTC. Residues: CASSLVSSYEQYF.

The chain employs TRBV27 and TRBJ2-7; TRBD1 matches at 7 bases. The trim removed 3 bases at V and 3 bases at J, leaving 2 bases unmatched. This CDR3 has 13 residues. Germline CDR1 and CDR2: MNHEY and SMNVEV (reference sequence). The CDR3 is CASSFGQDYEQYF. CDR3 nucleotides: TGTGCCAGCAGTTTCGGACAGGACTACGAGCAGTACTTC.

The V gene is TRBV7-2, the J gene TRBJ2-5; D is undetermined. This CDR3 is 14 amino acids long. CDR1 and CDR2 from the germline V gene are SGHTA and FQGNSA. V lost 2 bases and J 5 bases, leaving 12 bases between the germline ends. The CDR3 loop reads CASSLMHSSETQYF. In nucleotides, the CDR3 is TGTGCCAGCAGCTTAATGCACAGCTCCGAGACCCAGTACTTC. The full variable domain, with the rest looked up from reference TRBV7-2 and TRBJ2-5, is GAGVSQSPSNKVTEKGKDVELRCDPISGHTALYWYRQSLGQGLEFLIYFQGNSAPDKSGLPSDRFSAERTGGSVSTLTIQRTQQEDSAVYLCASSLMHSSETQYFGPGTRLLVL.

V gene TRBV7-8 combines with J gene TRBJ1-4; 9 bases match TRBD1. The CDR3 consists of 16 residues. The J segment lost 7 bases and the V segment lost 1 base, leaving 7 bases of the junction unmatched. Germline V gene lookup returns CDR1 SGHVS and CDR2 FQNEAQ. The CDR3 spells CASSLVRGQGSEKLFF. The DNA for the CDR3 is TGTGCCAGCAGCTTAGTGCGGGGACAGGGAAGTGAAAAACTGTTTTTT.

The chain uses TRBV2 and TRBJ1-1; 10 bases fit TRBD1. The germline V gene encodes CDR1 SNHLY and CDR2 FYNNEI. V gave up 6 bases and J gave up 4 bases; unmatched junction bases: 2. CDR3 length: 13 amino acids. CDR3 residues: CASSRDRGTEAFF. CDR3 DNA sequence: TGTGCCAGCAGCCGGGACAGGGGCACTGAAGCTTTCTTT.

On this clone itself: An end of the junction does not agree with germline; a read error may underlie this. The chain carries TRBV6-5 and TRBJ2-7, with D maybe TRBD1 (6 bases). Looked up from germline, CDR1 is MNHEY and CDR2 is SVGAGI. This CDR3 comprises 14 residues. The CDR3 loop reads CASSSTHLLQGVRF. CDR3 DNA sequence: TGTGCCAGCAGTTCCACGCATCTACTACAGGGTGTACGCTTC.

In nucleotides, the CDR3 is TGTGCCAGTCACAGGGGTTCTAGCAATCAGCCCCAGCATTTT. Translated: CASHRGSSNQPQHF. The chain is built from TRBV19 and TRBJ1-5; 7 nucleotides line up with TRBD1. The CDR3 spans 14 residues. Germline trimming cut 8 bases from V and 0 bases from J; bases unmatched to any gene: 4. Germline V lookup: CDR1 LNHDA, CDR2 SQIVND (reference sequence).

The V call is TRBV9, the J call TRBJ1-1; D uncertain. The ends were cut back, 0 bases at V and 4 bases at J, with 10 bases in the middle. The CDR3 extends over 14 amino acids. Germline CDR1 is SGDLS and CDR2 is YYNGEE. CDR3 in DNA: TGTGCCAGCAGCGTAGATCTAGGGAGCACTGAAGCTTTCTTT. This codes for CASSVDLGSTEAFF.

This rearrangement joins TRBV5-5 to TRBJ1-1; D gene unclear. V shed 0 bases and J shed 5 bases, with 2 bases lying between them. This CDR3 has 11 amino acids. CDR1 and CDR2 (germline): SGHKS, YYEKEE (reference sequence). The CDR3 DNA follows: TGTGCCAGCAGCTTGGTAACTGAAGCTTTCTTT. This encodes CASSLVTEAFF. The variable domain in full, completed from reference TRBV5-5 and TRBJ1-1, reads DAGVTQSPTHLIKTRGQQVTLRCSPISGHKSVSWYQQVLGQGPQFIFQYYEKEERGRGNFPDRFSARQFPNYSSELNVNALLLGDSALYLCASSLVTEAFFGQGTRLTVV.

The chain joins TRBV11-3 to TRBJ2-1, with TRBD2 as a possible D gene (7 bases). V lost 1 base and J lost 8, with 12 bases in between. Germline loops: CDR1 SGHNT, CDR2 YENEEA. CDR3 length: 14 residues. The CDR3 loop is CASSLAGGAYEQFF. CDR3 nucleotides: TGTGCCAGCAGCTTAGCGGGGGGCGCCTATGAGCAGTTCTTC. The variable domain in full, with the rest retrieved from reference TRBV11-3 and TRBJ2-1, is EAGVVQSPRYKIIEKKQPVAFWCNPISGHNTLYWYLQNLGQGPELLIRYENEEAVDDSQLPKDRFSAERLKGVDSTLKIQPAELGDSAVYLCASSLAGGAYEQFFGPGTRLTVL.

The rearrangement links TRBV7-3 to TRBJ1-5; 7 nucleotides agree with TRBD1. This CDR3 region has 17 residues. Germline loops: CDR1 SGHTA, CDR2 FQGTGA. Trimming at V came to 4 bases and at J to 3 bases, leaving 12 bases not matched to a gene. The CDR3 reads CASSSYRGSTDNQPQHF. The CDR3 DNA reads as TGTGCCAGCAGCTCTTACAGGGGTTCCACCGACAATCAGCCCCAGCATTTT.